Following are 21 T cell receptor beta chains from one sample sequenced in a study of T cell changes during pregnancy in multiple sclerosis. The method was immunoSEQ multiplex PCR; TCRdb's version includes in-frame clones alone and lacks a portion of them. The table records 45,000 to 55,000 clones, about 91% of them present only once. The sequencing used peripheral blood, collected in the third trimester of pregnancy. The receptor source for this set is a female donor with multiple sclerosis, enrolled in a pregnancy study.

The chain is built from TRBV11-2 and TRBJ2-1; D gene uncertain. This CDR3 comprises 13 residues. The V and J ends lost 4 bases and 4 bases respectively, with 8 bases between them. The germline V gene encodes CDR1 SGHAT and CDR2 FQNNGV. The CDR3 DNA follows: TGTGCCAGCAGCTCCGAGGTATACAATGAGCAGTTCTTC. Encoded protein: CASSSEVYNEQFF.

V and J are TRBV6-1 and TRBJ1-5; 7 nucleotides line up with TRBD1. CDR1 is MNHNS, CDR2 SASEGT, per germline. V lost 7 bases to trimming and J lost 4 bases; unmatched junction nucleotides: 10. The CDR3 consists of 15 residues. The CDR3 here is CASNPPGGPNQPQHF. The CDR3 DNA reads TGTGCCAGCAATCCTCCAGGGGGGCCGAATCAGCCCCAGCATTTT.

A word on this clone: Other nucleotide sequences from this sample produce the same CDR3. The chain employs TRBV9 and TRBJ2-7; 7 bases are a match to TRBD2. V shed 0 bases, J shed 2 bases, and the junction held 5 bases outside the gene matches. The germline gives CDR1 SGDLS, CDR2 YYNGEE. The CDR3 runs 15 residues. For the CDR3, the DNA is TGTGCCAGCAGCGTAGGTGGCGGGAGTCCCTACGAGCAGTACTTC. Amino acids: CASSVGGGSPYEQYF. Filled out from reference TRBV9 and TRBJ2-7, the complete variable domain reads DSGVTQTPKHLITATGQRVTLRCSPRSGDLSVYWYQQSLDQGLQFLIQYYNGEERAKGNILERFSAQQFPDLHSELNLSSLELGDSALYFCASSVGGGSPYEQYFGPGTRLTVT.

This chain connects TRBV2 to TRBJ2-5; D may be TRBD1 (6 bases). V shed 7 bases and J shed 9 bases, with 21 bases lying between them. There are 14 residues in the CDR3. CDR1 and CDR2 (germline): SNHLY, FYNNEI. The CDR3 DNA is TGTGCCAGCAATGGGGACAAGGGCATCGGGGCCCAGTACTTC. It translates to CASNGDKGIGAQYF.

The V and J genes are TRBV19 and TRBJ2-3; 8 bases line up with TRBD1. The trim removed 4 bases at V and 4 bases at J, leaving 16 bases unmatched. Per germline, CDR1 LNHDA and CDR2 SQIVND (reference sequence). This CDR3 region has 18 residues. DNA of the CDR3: TGTGCCAGTAGTAGCGGTACTTGGACAGGGCTGTTGCCAGATACGCAGTATTTT. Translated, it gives CASSSGTWTGLLPDTQYF.

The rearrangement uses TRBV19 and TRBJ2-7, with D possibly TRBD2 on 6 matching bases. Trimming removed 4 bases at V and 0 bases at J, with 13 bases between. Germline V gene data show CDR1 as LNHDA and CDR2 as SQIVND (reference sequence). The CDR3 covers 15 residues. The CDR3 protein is CASSTRRGASYEQYF. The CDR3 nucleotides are TGTGCCAGTAGTACAAGGCGGGGAGCCTCCTACGAGCAGTACTTC.

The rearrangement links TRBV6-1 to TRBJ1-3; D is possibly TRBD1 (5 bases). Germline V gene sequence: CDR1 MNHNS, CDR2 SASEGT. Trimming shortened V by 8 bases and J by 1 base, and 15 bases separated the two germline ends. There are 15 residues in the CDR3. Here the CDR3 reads CASLATDTSGNTIYF. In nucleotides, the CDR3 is TGTGCCAGCCTCGCGACAGATACTTCTGGAAACACCATATATTTT.

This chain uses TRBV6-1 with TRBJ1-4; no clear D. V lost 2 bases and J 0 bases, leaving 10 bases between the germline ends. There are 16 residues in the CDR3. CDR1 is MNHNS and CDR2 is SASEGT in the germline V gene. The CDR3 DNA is TGTGCCAGCAGTGAATATCCGGGTGCAACTAATGAAAAACTGTTTTTT. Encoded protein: CASSEYPGATNEKLFF.

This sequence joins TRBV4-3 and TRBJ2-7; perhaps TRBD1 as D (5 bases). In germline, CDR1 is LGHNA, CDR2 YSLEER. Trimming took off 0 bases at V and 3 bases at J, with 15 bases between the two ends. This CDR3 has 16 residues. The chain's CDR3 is CASSQDPGQVNYEQYF. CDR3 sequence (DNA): TGCGCCAGCAGCCAAGATCCAGGGCAGGTGAACTACGAGCAGTACTTC.

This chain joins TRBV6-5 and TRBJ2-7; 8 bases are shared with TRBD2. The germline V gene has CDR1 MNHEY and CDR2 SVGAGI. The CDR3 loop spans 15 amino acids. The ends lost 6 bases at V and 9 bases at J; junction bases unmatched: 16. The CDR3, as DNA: TGTGCCAGCAGCTCCTCTCGTGGGTTCCGGGGGGGGCAGTACTTC. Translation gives CASSSSRGFRGGQYF.

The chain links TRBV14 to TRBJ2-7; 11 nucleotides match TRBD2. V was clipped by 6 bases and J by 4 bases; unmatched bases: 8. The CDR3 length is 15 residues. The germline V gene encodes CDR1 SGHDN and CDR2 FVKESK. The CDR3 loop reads CASSPRGLAAYEQYF. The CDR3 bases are TGTGCCAGCAGTCCAAGGGGACTAGCGGCGTACGAGCAGTACTTC. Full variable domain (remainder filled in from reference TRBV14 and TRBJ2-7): EAGVTQFPSHSVIEKGQTVTLRCDPISGHDNLYWYRRVMGKEIKFLLHFVKESKQDESGMPNNRFLAERTGGTYSTLKVQPAELEDSGVYFCASSPRGLAAYEQYFGPGTRLTVT.

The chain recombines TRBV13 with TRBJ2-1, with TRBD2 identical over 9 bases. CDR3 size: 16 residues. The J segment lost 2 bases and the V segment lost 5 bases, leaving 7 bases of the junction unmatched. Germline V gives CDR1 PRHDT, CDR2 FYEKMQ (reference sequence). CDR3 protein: CASSATLAGTYNEQFF. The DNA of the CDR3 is TGTGCCAGCAGCGCGACCCTAGCGGGGACCTACAATGAGCAGTTCTTC.

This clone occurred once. As DNA, the CDR3 is TGTGCCAGCAGCTTGGGGACTAGCGTCACAGATACGCAGTATTTT. It specifies CASSLGTSVTDTQYF. This chain connects TRBV5-4 to TRBJ2-3, with 9 positions matching TRBD2. This CDR3 region has 15 residues. Unmatched junction bases numbered 1, after V lost 0 bases and J lost 2 bases. Per germline, CDR1 SGHNT and CDR2 YYREEE (reference sequence).

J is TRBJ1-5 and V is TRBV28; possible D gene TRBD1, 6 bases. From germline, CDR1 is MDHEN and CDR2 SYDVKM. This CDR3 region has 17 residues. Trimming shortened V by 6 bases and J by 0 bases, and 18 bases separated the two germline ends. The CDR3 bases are TGTGCCAGCAGCAGCAGGGGTTTTACGGTTAGCAATCAGCCCCAGCATTTT. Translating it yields CASSSRGFTVSNQPQHF.

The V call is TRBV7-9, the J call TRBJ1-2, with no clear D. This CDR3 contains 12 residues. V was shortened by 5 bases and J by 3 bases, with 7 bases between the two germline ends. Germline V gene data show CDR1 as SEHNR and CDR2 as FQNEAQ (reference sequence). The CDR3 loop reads CASSLSDYGYTF. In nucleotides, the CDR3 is TGTGCCAGCAGCCTAAGCGACTATGGCTACACCTTC.

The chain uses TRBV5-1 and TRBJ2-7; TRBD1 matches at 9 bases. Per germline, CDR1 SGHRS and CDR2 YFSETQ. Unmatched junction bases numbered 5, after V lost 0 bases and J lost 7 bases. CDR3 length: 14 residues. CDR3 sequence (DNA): TGCGCCAGCAGCTTGGCCGGGACAGGGAGGGAGCAGTACTTC. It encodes CASSLAGTGREQYF.

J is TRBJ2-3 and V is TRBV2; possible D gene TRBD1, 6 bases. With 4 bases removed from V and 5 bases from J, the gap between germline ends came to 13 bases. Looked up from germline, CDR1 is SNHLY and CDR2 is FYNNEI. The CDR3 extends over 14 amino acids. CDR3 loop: CASSGQVKVDTQYF. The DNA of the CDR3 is TGTGCCAGCAGTGGACAGGTTAAAGTAGATACGCAGTATTTT.

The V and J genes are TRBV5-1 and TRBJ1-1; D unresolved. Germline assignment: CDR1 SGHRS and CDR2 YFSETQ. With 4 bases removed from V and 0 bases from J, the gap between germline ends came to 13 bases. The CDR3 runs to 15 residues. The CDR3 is CASSRVRSMNTEAFF. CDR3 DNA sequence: TGCGCCAGCAGCCGGGTACGGAGTATGAACACTGAAGCTTTCTTT.

CDR3 residues: CASSLGSAGVEQYF. The CDR3 nucleotides read TGTGCCAGCAGCTTAGGGTCCGCGGGAGTTGAGCAGTACTTC. The chain recombines TRBV7-2 with TRBJ2-7; the match to TRBD2 covers 7 bases. In germline, CDR1 is SGHTA, CDR2 FQGNSA. This CDR3 has 14 amino acids. After removal of 1 base from V and 7 bases from J, the junction contained 7 bases not matched to a gene.

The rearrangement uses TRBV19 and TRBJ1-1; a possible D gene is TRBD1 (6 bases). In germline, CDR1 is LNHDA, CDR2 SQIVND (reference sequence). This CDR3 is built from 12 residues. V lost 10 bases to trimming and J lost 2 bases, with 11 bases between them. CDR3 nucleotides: TGTGCCACCAGGGGAGTCAACACTGAAGCTTTCTTT. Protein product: CATRGVNTEAFF.

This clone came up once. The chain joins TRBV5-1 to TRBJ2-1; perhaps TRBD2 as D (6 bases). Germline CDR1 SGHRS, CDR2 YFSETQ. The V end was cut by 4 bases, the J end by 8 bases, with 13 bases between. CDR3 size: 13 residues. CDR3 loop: CASSRGRWDEQFF. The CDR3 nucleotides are TGCGCCAGCAGCCGGGGGAGGTGGGATGAGCAGTTCTTC.